Listed here are 9 T cell receptor beta chains from one sample, sequenced in a study of T cell responses to AZD1222 COVID-19 vaccine (TCRdb year 2021). The library relied on the immunoSEQ multiplex PCR assay. The table comes from immuneACCESS by way of TCRdb, which keeps in-frame sequences with V and J called. Part of the clones is missing from these tables; in studies checked, under half for an unresolved V gene and the rest for unknown reasons. A total of about 170,000 clones appear in this sample, roughly nine tenths of them only once. About 2.6% of the sample comes from the top ten. According to the study, the label for this sample's time point signals: baseline before first vaccination. The sequenced sample was peripheral blood, obtained on day 0 of AZD1222 vaccination. Receptor source: an adult in good health.

The chain recombines TRBV29-1 with TRBJ1-2; D is undetermined. The V gene lost 5 bases and the J gene lost 1 base, with 14 bases spanning the gap. This CDR3 has 14 amino acids. Per germline, CDR1 SQVTM and CDR2 ANQGSEA. The CDR3 coding sequence is TGCAGCGTTCAGGTGCGAAGGGATAACTATGGCTACACCTTC. Its protein is CSVQVRRDNYGYTF.

This rearrangement joins TRBV4-1 to TRBJ2-2; 10 bases agree with TRBD1. The CDR3 loop spans 16 amino acids. CDR1 and CDR2 from the germline V gene are MGHRA and YSYEKL. After removal of 1 base from V and 3 bases from J, the junction contained 2 bases not matched to a gene. CDR3 residues: CASSQGTGGDTGELFF. The CDR3 coding sequence is TGCGCCAGCAGCCAAGGGACAGGGGGAGACACCGGGGAGCTGTTTTTT.

This clone was counted only a few times. The V call is TRBV7-9, the J call TRBJ1-5; the D gene is possibly TRBD1 (6 bases). The V gene lost 4 bases and the J gene lost 5 bases, with 12 bases spanning the gap. There are 14 residues in the CDR3. Germline V gives CDR1 SEHNR, CDR2 FQNEAQ (reference sequence). This chain's CDR3 is CASSSWGADQPQHF. The CDR3 coding sequence is TGTGCCAGCAGCTCGTGGGGGGCGGATCAGCCCCAGCATTTT.

The chain couples TRBV7-2 to TRBJ1-1; D is ambiguous. V was shortened by 6 bases and J by 10 bases, with 18 bases between the two germline ends. CDR1 and CDR2 from the germline V gene are SGHTA and FQGNSA. CDR3 length equals 13 residues. The CDR3 DNA reads TGTGCCAGCAGTTTTAGACAATTGCCCGCAGCTTTCTTT. This gives the protein CASSFRQLPAAFF.

The V call is TRBV9, the J call TRBJ1-1, with D possibly matching TRBD1 (6 bases). Between the trimmed V and J ends, which lost 3 bases and 1 base, there was a span of 10 bases. The germline CDR1 and CDR2 sequences are SGDLS and YYNGEE. The CDR3 contains 14 residues. For the CDR3, the DNA is TGTGCCAGCAGCGCAACGACAGGGAACACTGAAGCTTTCTTT. It encodes CASSATTGNTEAFF.

The sample holds one count of this clone. This chain uses TRBV7-2 with TRBJ1-1, with no clear D. Germline V lookup: CDR1 SGHTA, CDR2 FQGNSA. With 3 bases removed from V and 0 bases from J, the gap between germline ends came to 5 bases. This CDR3 comprises 13 residues. The CDR3 here is CASSFEMNTEAFF. Here the CDR3 DNA reads TGTGCCAGCAGCTTCGAGATGAACACTGAAGCTTTCTTT.

The chain combines TRBV3-1 (or the pseudogene TRBV3-2) with TRBJ1-5; the D gene is possibly TRBD1 (5 bases). CDR3 length: 16 residues. Germline lookup yields CDR1 LGHDT and CDR2 YNNKEL (reference sequence). V was cut by 4 bases and J by 1 base, with 14 bases left in between. DNA of the CDR3: TGTGCCAGCAGCCCAACCCGTGGGGCCAGCAATCAGCCCCAGCATTTT. Translation: CASSPTRGASNQPQHF.

This chain connects TRBV3-1 (or the pseudogene TRBV3-2) to TRBJ2-5; 8 bases map to TRBD2. CDR3 length: 15 residues. Germline-derived CDR1 and CDR2 are LGHDT and YNNKEL (reference sequence). J was trimmed by 7 bases and V by 1 base; bases with no gene match: 8. Written as DNA, the CDR3 is TGTGCCAGCAGCCAAGCCCGCGGGGGGTTCGGGACCCAGTACTTC. Its translation is CASSQARGGFGTQYF.

The chain combines TRBV5-6 with TRBJ2-2; 10 bases fit TRBD2. Germline V gene lookup returns CDR1 SGHDT and CDR2 YYEEEE. Germline trimming cut 0 bases from V and 3 bases from J; bases unmatched to any gene: 5. The CDR3 covers 17 residues. The CDR3 here is CASSLGLAGAHTGELFF. The CDR3 coding sequence is TGTGCCAGCAGCTTGGGGCTAGCGGGGGCCCACACCGGGGAGCTGTTTTTT.